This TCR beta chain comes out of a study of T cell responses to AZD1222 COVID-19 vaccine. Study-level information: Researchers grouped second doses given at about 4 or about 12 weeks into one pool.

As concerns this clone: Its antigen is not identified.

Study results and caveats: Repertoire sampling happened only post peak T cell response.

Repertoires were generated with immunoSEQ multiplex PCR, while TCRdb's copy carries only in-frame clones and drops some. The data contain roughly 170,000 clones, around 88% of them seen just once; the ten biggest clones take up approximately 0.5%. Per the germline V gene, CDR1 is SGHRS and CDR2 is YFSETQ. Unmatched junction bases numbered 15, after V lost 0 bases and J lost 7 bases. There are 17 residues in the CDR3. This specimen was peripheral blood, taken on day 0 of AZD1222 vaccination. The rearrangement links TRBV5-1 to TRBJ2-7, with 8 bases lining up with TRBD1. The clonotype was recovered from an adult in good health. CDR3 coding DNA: TGCGCCAGCAGCTTGGCCAAATCCTCGGGACAGGTATGGGAGCAGTACTTC. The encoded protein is CASSLAKSSGQVWEQYF.